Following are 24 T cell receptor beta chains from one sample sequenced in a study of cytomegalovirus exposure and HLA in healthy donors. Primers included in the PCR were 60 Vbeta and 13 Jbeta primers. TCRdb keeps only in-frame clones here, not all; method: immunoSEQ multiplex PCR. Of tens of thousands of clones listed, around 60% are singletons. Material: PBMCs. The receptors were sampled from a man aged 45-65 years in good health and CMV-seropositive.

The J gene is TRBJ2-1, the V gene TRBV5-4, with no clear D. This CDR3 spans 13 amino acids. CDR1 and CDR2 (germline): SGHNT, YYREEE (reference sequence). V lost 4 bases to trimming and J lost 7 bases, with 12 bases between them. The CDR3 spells CASSRKTNNEQFF. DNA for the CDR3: TGTGCCAGCAGCCGCAAGACAAATAATGAGCAGTTCTTC.

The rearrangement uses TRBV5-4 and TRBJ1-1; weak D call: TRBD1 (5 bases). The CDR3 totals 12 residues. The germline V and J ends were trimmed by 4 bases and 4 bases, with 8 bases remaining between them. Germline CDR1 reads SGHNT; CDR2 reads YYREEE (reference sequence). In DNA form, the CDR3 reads TGTGCCAGCAGCCCGGGGGGCACTGAAGCTTTCTTT. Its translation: CASSPGGTEAFF.

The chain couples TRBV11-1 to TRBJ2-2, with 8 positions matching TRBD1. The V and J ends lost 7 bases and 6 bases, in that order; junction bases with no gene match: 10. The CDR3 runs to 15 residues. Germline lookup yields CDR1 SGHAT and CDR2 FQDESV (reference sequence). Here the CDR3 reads CASTYNQGAAGELFF. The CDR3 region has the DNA TGTGCCAGCACCTATAATCAGGGGGCCGCCGGGGAGCTGTTTTTT.

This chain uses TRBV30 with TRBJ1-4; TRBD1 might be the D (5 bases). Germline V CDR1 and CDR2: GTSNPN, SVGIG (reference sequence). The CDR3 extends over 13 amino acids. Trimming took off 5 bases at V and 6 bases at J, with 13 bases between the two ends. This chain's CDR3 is CAWDGGVYEKLFF. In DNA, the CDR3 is TGTGCCTGGGATGGGGGGGTTTATGAAAAACTGTTTTTT.

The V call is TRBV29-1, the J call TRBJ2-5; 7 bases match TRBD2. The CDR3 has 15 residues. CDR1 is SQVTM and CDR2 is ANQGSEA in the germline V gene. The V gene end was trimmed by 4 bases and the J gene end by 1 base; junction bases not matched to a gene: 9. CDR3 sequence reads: CSVGISGLAQETQYF. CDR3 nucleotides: TGCAGCGTTGGTATTAGCGGGCTCGCCCAAGAGACCCAGTACTTC.

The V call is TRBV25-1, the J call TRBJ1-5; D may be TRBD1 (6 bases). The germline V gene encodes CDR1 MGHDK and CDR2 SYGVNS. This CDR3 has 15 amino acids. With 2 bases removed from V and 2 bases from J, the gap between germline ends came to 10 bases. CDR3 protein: CASSEGGKGNQPQHF. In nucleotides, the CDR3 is TGTGCCAGCAGTGAAGGGGGCAAGGGCAATCAGCCCCAGCATTTT. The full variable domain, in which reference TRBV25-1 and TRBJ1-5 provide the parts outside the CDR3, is EADIYQTPRYLVIGTGKKITLECSQTMGHDKMYWYQQDPGMELHLIHYSYGVNSTEKGDLSSESTVSRIRTEHFPLTLESARPSHTSQYLCASSEGGKGNQPQHFGDGTRLSIL.

The CDR3 bases are TGTGCCAGCAGCAGAGCGGGATTAATGTACCAAGAGACCCAGTACTTC. This gives the protein CASSRAGLMYQETQYF. The chain has TRBV5-4 and TRBJ2-5; TRBD2 aligns across 7 bases. The CDR3 contains 16 residues. The trim removed 4 bases at V and 0 bases at J, leaving 9 bases unmatched. Germline assignment: CDR1 SGHNT and CDR2 YYREEE (reference sequence).

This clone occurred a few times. The CDR3 bases are TGTGCCAGCAGCGGGTGGGGGGGACAGCCCCAGCATTTT. Encoded protein: CASSGWGGQPQHF. The chain uses TRBV7-8 and TRBJ1-5; tentative D call: TRBD1 (5 bases). Germline values: CDR1 SGHVS, CDR2 FQNEAQ. Deletions cut 5 bases from V and 7 bases from J, with 12 bases between. The CDR3 sequence is 13 residues long.

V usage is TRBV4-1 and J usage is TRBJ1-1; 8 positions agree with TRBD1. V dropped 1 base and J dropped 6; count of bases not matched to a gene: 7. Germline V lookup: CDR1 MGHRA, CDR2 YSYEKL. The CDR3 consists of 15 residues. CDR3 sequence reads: CASSQVLDRASEAFF. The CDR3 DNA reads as TGCGCCAGCAGCCAAGTGTTGGACAGGGCGTCTGAAGCTTTCTTT.

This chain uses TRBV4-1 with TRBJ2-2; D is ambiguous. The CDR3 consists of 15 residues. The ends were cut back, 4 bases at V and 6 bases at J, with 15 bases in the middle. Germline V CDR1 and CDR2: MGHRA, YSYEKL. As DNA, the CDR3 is TGCGCCAGCAGCCTCAACTACCGCGAGGCCGGGGAGCTGTTTTTT. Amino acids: CASSLNYREAGELFF.

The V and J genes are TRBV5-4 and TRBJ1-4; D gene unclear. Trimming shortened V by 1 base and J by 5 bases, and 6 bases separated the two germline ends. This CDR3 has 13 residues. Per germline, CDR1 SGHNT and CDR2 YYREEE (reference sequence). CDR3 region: CASSLTENEKLFF. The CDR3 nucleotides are TGTGCCAGCAGCTTGACAGAGAATGAAAAACTGTTTTTT.

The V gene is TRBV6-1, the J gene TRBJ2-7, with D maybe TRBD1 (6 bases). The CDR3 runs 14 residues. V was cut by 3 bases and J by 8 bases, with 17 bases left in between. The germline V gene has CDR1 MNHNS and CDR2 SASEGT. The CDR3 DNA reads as TGTGCCAGCAGTGAGGTTTTGGAGTGGGACAAGCAGTACTTC. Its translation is CASSEVLEWDKQYF.

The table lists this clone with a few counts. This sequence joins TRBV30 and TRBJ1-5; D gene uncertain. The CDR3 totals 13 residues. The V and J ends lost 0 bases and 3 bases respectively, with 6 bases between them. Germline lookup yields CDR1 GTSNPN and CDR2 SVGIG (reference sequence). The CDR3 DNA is TGTGCCTGGAGTGTACAAATCAATCAGCCCCAGCATTTT. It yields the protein CAWSVQINQPQHF. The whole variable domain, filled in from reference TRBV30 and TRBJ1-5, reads SQTIHQWPATLVQPVGSPLSLECTVEGTSNPNLYWYRQAAGRGLQLLFYSVGIGQISSEVPQNLSASRPQDRQFILSSKKLLLSDSGFYLCAWSVQINQPQHFGDGTRLSIL.

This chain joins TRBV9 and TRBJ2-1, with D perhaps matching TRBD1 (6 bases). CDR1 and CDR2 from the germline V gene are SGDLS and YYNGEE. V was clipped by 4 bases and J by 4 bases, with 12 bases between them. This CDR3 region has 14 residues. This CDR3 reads CASSSRTAYNEQFF. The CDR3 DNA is TGTGCCAGCAGCTCAAGGACAGCGTACAATGAGCAGTTCTTC.

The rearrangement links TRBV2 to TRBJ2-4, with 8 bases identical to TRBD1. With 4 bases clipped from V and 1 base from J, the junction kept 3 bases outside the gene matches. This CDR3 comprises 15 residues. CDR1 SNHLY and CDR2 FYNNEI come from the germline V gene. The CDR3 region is CASSGRTGAKNIQYF. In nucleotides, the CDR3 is TGTGCCAGCAGTGGTCGGACAGGGGCCAAAAACATTCAGTACTTC.

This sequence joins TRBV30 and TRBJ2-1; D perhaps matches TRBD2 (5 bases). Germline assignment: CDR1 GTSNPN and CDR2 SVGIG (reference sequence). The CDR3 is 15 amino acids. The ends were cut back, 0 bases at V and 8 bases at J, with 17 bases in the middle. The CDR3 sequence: CAWSVLPPGFDEQFF. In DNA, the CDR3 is TGTGCCTGGAGTGTCCTCCCCCCGGGGTTCGATGAGCAGTTCTTC.

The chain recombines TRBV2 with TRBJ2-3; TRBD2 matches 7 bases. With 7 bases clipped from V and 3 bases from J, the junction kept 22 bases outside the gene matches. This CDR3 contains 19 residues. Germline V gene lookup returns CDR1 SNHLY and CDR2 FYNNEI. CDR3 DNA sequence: TGTGCCAGCACGGTAAACCCCCTCAGTCCTAGCGGCCCTACAGATACGCAGTATTTT. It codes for CASTVNPLSPSGPTDTQYF.

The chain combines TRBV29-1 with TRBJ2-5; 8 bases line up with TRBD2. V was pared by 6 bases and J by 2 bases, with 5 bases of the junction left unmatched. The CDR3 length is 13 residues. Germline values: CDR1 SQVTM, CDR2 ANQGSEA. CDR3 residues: CSVSGGPQETQYF. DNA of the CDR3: TGCAGCGTCAGCGGGGGACCTCAAGAGACCCAGTACTTC. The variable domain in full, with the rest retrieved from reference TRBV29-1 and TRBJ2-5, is SAVISQKPSRDICQRGTSLTIQCQVDSQVTMMFWYRQQPGQSLTLIATANQGSEATYESGFVIDKFPISRPNLTFSTLTVSNMSPEDSSIYLCSVSGGPQETQYFGPGTRLLVL.

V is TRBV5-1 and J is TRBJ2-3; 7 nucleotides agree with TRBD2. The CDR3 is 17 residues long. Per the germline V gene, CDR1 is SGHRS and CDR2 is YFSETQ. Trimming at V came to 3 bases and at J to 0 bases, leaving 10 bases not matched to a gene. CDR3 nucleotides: TGCGCCAGCAGCTCAGGTCAGCTAGCGGCTAGCACAGATACGCAGTATTTT. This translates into CASSSGQLAASTDTQYF.

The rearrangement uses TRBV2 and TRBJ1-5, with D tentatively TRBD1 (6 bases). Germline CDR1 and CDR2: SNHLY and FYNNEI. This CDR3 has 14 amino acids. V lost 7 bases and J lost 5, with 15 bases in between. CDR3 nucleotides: TGTGCCAGCAAACAGACAGGACCGGATCAGCCCCAGCATTTT. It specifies CASKQTGPDQPQHF.

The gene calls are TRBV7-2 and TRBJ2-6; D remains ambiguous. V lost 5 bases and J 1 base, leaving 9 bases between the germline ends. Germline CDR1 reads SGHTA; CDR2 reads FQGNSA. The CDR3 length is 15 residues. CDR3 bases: TGTGCCAGCAGCCGCGATAGATCTGGGGCCAACGTCCTGACTTTC. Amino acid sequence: CASSRDRSGANVLTF.

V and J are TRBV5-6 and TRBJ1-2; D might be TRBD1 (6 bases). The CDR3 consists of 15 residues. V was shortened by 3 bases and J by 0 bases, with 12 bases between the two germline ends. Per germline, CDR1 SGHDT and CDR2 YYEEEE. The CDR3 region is CASSWGPEANYGYTF. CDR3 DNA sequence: TGTGCCAGCAGCTGGGGGCCAGAGGCTAACTATGGCTACACCTTC.

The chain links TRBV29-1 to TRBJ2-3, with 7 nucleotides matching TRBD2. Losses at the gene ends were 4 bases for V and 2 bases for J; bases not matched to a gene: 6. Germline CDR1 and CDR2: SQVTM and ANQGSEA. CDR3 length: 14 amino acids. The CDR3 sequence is CSVGGSGTTDTQYF. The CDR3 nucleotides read TGCAGCGTTGGGGGCAGCGGGACCACAGATACGCAGTATTTT.

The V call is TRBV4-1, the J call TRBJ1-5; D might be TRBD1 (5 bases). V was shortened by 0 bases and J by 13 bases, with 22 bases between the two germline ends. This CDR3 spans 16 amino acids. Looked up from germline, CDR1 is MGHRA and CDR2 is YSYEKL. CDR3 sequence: CASSQESLRGSGEQHF. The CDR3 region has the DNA TGCGCCAGCAGCCAAGAATCTCTTCGGGGGAGCGGGGAACAGCATTTT.